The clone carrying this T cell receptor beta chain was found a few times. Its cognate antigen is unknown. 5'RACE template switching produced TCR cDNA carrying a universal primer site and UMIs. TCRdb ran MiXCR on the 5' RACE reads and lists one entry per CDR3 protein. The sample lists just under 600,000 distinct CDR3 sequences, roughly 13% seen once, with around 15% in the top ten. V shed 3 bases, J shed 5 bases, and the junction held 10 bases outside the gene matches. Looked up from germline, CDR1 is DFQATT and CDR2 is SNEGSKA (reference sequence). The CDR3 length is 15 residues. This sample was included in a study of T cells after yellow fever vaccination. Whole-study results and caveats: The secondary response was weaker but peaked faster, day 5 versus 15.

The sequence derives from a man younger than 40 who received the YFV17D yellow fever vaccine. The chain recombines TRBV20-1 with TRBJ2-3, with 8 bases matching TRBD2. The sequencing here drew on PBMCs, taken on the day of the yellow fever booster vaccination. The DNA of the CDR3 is TGCAGTGCTAGTGATCAAGCGGGAGCATTAGATACGCAGTATTTT. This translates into CSASDQAGALDTQYF.